The 8 T cell receptor beta chains below all came from one sample that was sequenced in a study of metastatic and nonmetastatic thyroid tumors. Until they underwent thyroid surgery, no patient had received any treatment. MiXCR re-clonotyped the PCR reads for TCRdb. This table has 21,000 or so clones, about 15% appearing once. Sequenced: blood. The receptors here all came from a female donor with papillary thyroid cancer or a benign thyroid nodule (not recorded which). Some clones in this sample may be carry-over from other donors' samples.

In its sample, this clone was seen many times. This chain connects TRBV20-1 to TRBJ1-1, with D maybe TRBD1 (5 bases). The CDR3 extends over 14 amino acids. Germline loops: CDR1 DFQATT, CDR2 SNEGSKA (reference sequence). Trimming cost V 3 bases and J 0 bases, with 11 bases left between them. CDR3 in amino acids: CSARGEGVNTEAFF. The CDR3 region has the DNA TGCAGTGCTAGGGGGGAAGGGGTGAACACTGAAGCTTTCTTT.

The table lists this clone with a few counts. This could be a read error, since a much larger clone is one nucleotide away. The rearrangement uses TRBV15 and TRBJ2-3, with D tentatively TRBD2 (5 bases). This CDR3 comprises 16 residues. CDR1 and CDR2 from the germline V gene are LNHNV and YYDKDF (reference sequence). As DNA, the CDR3 is TGTGCCACCAGCAGTCCCCGGAGTCCTAGCACAGATACGCAGTGTTTT. It encodes CATSSPRSPSTDTQCF.

This clone appeared many times. One base away lies a much larger clone, so this may be a sequencing read error. The rearrangement uses TRBV6-1 and TRBJ2-7, with 8 bases that match TRBD1. Germline V gene data show CDR1 as MNHNS and CDR2 as SASEGT. V was clipped by 3 bases and J by 7 bases; unmatched bases: 17. The CDR3 has 17 residues. CDR3 residues: CASSDALIVATGEEQYF. As DNA, the CDR3 is TGTGCCAGCAGTGACGCGCTTATAGTGGCGACAGGGGAGGAGCAGTACTTC.

This clone was detected many times. The chain couples TRBV7-3 to TRBJ2-5; 8 positions match TRBD2. The length of the CDR3 is 15 residues. The V segment lost 2 bases and the J segment 5 bases; nucleotides outside the gene matches: 7. Germline V gives CDR1 SGHTA, CDR2 FQGTGA. The CDR3 DNA reads TGTGCCAGCAGCTTAGTAGCGGGGTTGGGTGAGACCCAGTACTTC. It codes for CASSLVAGLGETQYF.

This clone was observed at least ten times. The chain links TRBV7-6 to TRBJ2-1; 9 bases match TRBD2. This CDR3 spans 18 amino acids. Germline assignment: CDR1 SGHVS and CDR2 FNYEAQ. J was trimmed by 7 bases and V by 5 bases; bases with no gene match: 18. The CDR3 protein is CASSPLRNRREGWNEQFF. CDR3 coding DNA: TGTGCCAGCAGCCCCCTTCGAAATAGGCGGGAGGGTTGGAATGAGCAGTTCTTC.

The chain links TRBV11-2 to TRBJ2-2; no clear D gene. V lost 0 bases and J 1 base, leaving 6 bases between the germline ends. The CDR3 covers 15 residues. Germline V gives CDR1 SGHAT, CDR2 FQNNGV. The CDR3 DNA reads as TGTGCCAGCAGCTTAGATCCGGGGAACACCGGGGAGCTGTTTTTT. It specifies CASSLDPGNTGELFF.

The chain is built from TRBV5-1 and TRBJ2-7, with 8 bases fitting TRBD2. V lost 3 bases and J lost 3; bases outside the gene matches: 8. The CDR3 is 15 amino acids. Germline V gene data show CDR1 as SGHRS and CDR2 as YFSETQ. The CDR3 DNA sequence: TGCGCCAGCAGCTCACCCTCGCGGGAGGTCTACGAGCAGTACTTC. This encodes CASSSPSREVYEQYF.

This clone has ten or more counts. V gene TRBV20-1 combines with J gene TRBJ2-4, with 7 positions matching TRBD2. The germline V gene encodes CDR1 DFQATT and CDR2 SNEGSKA (reference sequence). CDR3 size: 14 residues. Losses at the gene ends were 5 bases for V and 8 bases for J; bases not matched to a gene: 12. CDR3 loop: CSAGVGREIDIQYF. CDR3 DNA: TGCAGTGCTGGCGTTGGGCGGGAGATAGACATTCAGTACTTC.